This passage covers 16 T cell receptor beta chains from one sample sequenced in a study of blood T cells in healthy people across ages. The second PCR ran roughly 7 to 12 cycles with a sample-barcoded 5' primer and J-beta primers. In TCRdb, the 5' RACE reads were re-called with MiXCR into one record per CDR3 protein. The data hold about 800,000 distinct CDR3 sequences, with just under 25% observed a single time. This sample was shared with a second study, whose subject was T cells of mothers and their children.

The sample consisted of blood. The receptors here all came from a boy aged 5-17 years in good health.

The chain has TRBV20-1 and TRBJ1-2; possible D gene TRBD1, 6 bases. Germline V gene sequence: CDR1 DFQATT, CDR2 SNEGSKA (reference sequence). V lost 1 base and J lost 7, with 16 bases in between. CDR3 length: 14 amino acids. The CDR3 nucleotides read TGCAGTGCTAGAGTACAGGGAGTGGTAGGTGGCTACACCTTC. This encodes CSARVQGVVGGYTF.

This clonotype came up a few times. The DNA of the CDR3 is TGTGCCAGCAGCTTGGGGGTTAGCGGGGGGAAAGAGACCCAGTACTTC. Translated: CASSLGVSGGKETQYF. The V gene is TRBV7-2, the J gene TRBJ2-5; 10 positions agree with TRBD2. The germline gives CDR1 SGHTA, CDR2 FQGNSA. This CDR3 has 16 amino acids. J was trimmed by 3 bases and V by 3 bases; bases with no gene match: 7.

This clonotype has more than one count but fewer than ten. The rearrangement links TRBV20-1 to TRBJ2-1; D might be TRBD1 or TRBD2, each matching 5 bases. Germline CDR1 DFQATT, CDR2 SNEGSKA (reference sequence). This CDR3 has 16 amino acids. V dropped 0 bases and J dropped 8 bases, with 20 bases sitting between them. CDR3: CSARDRAGVGPDEQFF. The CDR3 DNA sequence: TGCAGTGCTAGAGATAGGGCGGGTGTGGGGCCGGATGAGCAGTTCTTC.

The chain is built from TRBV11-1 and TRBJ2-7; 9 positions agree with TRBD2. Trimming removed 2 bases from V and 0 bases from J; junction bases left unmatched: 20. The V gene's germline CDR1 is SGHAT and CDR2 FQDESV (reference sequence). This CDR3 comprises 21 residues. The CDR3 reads CASSLNPGLGTSLRSSYEQYF. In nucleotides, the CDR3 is TGTGCCAGCAGCTTAAACCCAGGACTAGGGACTAGCCTAAGGAGCTCCTACGAGCAGTACTTC. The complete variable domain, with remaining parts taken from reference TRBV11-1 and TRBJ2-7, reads EAEVAQSPRYKITEKSQAVAFWCDPISGHATLYWYRQILGQGPELLVQFQDESVVDDSQLPKDRFSAERLKGVDSTLKIQPAELGDSAMYLCASSLNPGLGTSLRSSYEQYFGPGTRLTVT.

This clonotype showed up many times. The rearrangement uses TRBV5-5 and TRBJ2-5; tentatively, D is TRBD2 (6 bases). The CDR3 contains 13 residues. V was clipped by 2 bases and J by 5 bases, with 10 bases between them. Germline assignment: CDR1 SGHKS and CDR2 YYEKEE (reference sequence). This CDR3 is CASSFTSRETQYF. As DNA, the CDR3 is TGTGCCAGCAGCTTTACTAGCCGTGAGACCCAGTACTTC.

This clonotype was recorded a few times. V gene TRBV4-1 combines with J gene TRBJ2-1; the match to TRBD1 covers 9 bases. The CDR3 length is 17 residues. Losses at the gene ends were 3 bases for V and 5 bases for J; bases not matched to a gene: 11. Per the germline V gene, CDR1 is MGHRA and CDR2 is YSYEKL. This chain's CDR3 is CASSHKRPGQGNNEQFF. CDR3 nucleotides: TGCGCCAGCAGCCACAAGCGGCCGGGACAGGGTAACAATGAGCAGTTCTTC.

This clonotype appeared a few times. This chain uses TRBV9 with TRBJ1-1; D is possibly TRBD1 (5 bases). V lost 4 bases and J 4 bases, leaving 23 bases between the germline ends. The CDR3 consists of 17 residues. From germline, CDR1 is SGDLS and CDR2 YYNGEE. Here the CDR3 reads CASSPSLSSPGTTEAFF. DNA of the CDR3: TGTGCCAGCAGCCCATCACTTAGCTCCCCAGGGACCACTGAAGCTTTCTTT. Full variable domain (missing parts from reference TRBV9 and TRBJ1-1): DSGVTQTPKHLITATGQRVTLRCSPRSGDLSVYWYQQSLDQGLQFLIQYYNGEERAKGNILERFSAQQFPDLHSELNLSSLELGDSALYFCASSPSLSSPGTTEAFFGQGTRLTVV.

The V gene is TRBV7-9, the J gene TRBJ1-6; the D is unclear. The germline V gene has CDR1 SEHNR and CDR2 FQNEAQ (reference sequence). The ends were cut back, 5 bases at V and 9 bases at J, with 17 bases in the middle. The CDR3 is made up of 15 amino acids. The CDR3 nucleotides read TGTGCCAGCAGCCAACCGGGCACCCCGGGTTCACCCCTCCACTTT. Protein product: CASSQPGTPGSPLHF.

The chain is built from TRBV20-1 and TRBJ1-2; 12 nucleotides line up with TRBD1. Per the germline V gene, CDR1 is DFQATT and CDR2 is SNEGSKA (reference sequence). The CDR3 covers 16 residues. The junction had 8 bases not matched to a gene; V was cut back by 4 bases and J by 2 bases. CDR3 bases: TGCAGTGCTACCCCAGGGACAGGGGGCGCCAACTATGGCTACACCTTC. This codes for CSATPGTGGANYGYTF.

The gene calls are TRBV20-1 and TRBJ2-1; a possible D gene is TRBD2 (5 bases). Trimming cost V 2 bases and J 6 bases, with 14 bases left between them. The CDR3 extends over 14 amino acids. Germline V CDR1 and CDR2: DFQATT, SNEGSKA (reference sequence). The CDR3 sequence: CSARSATRGNEQFF. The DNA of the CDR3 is TGCAGTGCTAGAAGCGCGACTCGGGGCAATGAGCAGTTCTTC.

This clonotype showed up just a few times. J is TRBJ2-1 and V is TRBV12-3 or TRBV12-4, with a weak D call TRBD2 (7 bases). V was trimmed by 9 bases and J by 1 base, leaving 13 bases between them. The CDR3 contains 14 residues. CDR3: CASSGRGSYNEQFF. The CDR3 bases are TGTGCCAGTTCAGGGAGGGGGTCCTACAATGAGCAGTTCTTC.

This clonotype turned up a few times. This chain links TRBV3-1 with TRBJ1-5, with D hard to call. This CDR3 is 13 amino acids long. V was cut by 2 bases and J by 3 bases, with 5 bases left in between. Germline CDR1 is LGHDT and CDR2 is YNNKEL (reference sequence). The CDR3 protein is CASSQRPNQPQHF. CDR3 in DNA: TGTGCCAGCAGCCAAAGACCCAATCAGCCCCAGCATTTT.

DNA for the CDR3: TGTGCCAGCAGCCCAATAACTAGCGGGAGAACGGAGACCCAGTACTTC. Amino acids: CASSPITSGRTETQYF. The rearrangement links TRBV11-2 to TRBJ2-5, with 11 bases aligning to TRBD2. The germline gives CDR1 SGHAT, CDR2 FQNNGV. J lost 5 bases, V lost 5 bases, and 10 bases had no gene match. The CDR3 length is 16 residues.

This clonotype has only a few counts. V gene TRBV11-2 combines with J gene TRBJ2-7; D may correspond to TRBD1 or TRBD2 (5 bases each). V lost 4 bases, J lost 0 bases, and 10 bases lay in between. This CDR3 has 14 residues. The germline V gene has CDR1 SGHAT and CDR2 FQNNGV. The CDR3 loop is CASSSLGASYEQYF. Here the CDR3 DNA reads TGTGCCAGCAGCTCCCTCGGGGCCTCCTACGAGCAGTACTTC.

DNA for the CDR3: TGCAGTGCTAGAACCCCGGGACAGGGGGCCTACGAGCAGTACTTC. Encoded protein: CSARTPGQGAYEQYF. The rearrangement links TRBV20-1 to TRBJ2-7; 11 nucleotides line up with TRBD1. CDR1 and CDR2 (germline): DFQATT, SNEGSKA (reference sequence). The CDR3 has 15 amino acids. The junction had 5 bases not matched to a gene; V was cut back by 2 bases and J by 2 bases.

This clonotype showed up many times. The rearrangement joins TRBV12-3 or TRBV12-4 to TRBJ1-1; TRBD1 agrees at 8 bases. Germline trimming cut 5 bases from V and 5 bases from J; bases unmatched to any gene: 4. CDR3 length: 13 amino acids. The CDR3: CASSRTGGTEAFF. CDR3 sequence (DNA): TGTGCCAGCAGTCGCACAGGGGGTACTGAAGCTTTCTTT.